Here is one T cell receptor (beta chain) with its context. Its specificity is not known. This sample was taken from a study of cytomegalovirus exposure and HLA in healthy donors. Notes on the study in general: Prior analysis indicated that the majority of TCR beta V segments exhibited productivity approximately 90% or approximately 30% of the time. In a later analysis, most CMV-associated TCR beta chains appeared HLA-restricted.

In nominal health when sampled, donors likely had unrecorded immune exposures nonetheless. The V end lost 4 bases, the J end lost 3 bases, and 10 bases lay between the germline ends. Germline-derived CDR1 and CDR2 are SGHRS and YFSETQ. This CDR3 region has 13 residues. Amplification used 60 Vbeta primers and 13 Jbeta primers. Profiling relied on immunoSEQ multiplex PCR, and the TCRdb table lists in-frame clones only, not all of them. Among 99,000 or so clones listed, approximately 79% were seen once. The chain has TRBV5-1 and TRBJ2-5; D might be TRBD2 (6 bases). The sequenced material came from PBMCs. This clonotype was sampled from a man aged 60 to 69 in good health and CMV-seropositive. The CDR3 here is CASSRDSKETQYF. The CDR3 region has the DNA TGCGCCAGCAGCCGGGACTCAAAAGAGACCCAGTACTTC.